This TCR beta chain derives from a study of neurological immune-mediated disorders. A 10-nucleotide random UMI tagged transcripts in template-switch 5'RACE cDNA synthesis. TCRdb independently ran MiXCR on the 5' RACE reads; one entry per CDR3 protein. This table holds fewer than 55,000 distinct CDR3 sequences, 9% to 10% found once. Time point of the sample: longitudinal time-point 1 (baseline). Unsorted libraries were generated from 2 million PBMCs held at -80 degrees C. This clonotype was seen at least ten times. Its antigen remains unknown. Regarding the study as a whole: The study found no CDR3 amino acid sequences shared by expanded clones across subjects, suggesting private repertoires in all groups.

The material sequenced was PBMCs. This receptor was obtained from a woman aged 40 to 49 in good health.

The CDR3 DNA sequence: TGCAGTGCTAGAGTGGACAGGGGTTACAATTCACCCCTCCACTTT. It is translated as CSARVDRGYNSPLHF. The chain employs TRBV20-1 and TRBJ1-6; TRBD1 agrees at 9 bases. CDR3 length equals 15 residues. V trimming: 1 base; J trimming: 7 bases; junction bases outside the gene matches: 5. Germline CDR1 is DFQATT and CDR2 is SNEGSKA (reference sequence).